Listed below are T cell receptor beta chains from one sample, sequenced in a study of technical replicates of blood from a few donors. Some clones are missing from TCRdb's copy, which holds only in-frame ones; the method was immunoSEQ multiplex PCR. The repertoire holds around 63,000 clones, 95% to 98% seen once, with over 0.15% in the top ten. The sequencing input was T cells isolated from PBMCs. These receptors were collected from a human donor in good health. Each CDR3 is given with its conserved first and last residue. Fields, in order: CDR3 protein, CDR3 DNA, V gene, clone size, D gene, J gene. A D gene is named only where the DNA matches it firmly. Only some rows state a clone size, as once, few, many or a class for expanded clones.

CDR3 protein: CASHRQPQHF
CDR3 DNA: TGTGCCAGTCATCGGCAGCCCCAGCATTTT
V gene: TRBV19
clone size: NA
D gene: NA
J gene: TRBJ1-5

CDR3 protein: CASSYTGQGGDTEAFF
CDR3 DNA: TGTGCCAGCAGCTATACCGGACAAGGCGGTGACACTGAAGCTTTCTTT
V gene: TRBV7-2
clone size: once
D gene: NA
J gene: TRBJ1-1

CDR3 protein: CASSLAGGRGVEQYF
CDR3 DNA: TGTGCCAGCAGCTTAGCGGGTGGACGGGGTGTCGAGCAGTACTTC
V gene: TRBV7-6
clone size: once
D gene: NA
J gene: TRBJ2-7

CDR3 protein: CASSVVQRKTDTQYF
CDR3 DNA: TGTGCCAGCAGCGTAGTTCAGCGGAAAACAGATACGCAGTATTTT
V gene: TRBV9
clone size: NA
D gene: NA
J gene: TRBJ2-3

CDR3 protein: CASSRPTHSGYEQYF
CDR3 DNA: TGTGCCAGCAGCCGCCCCACCCACTCCGGCTACGAGCAGTACTTC
V gene: TRBV5-6
clone size: NA
D gene: NA
J gene: TRBJ2-7

CDR3 protein: CASSLAPSGRANEQFF
CDR3 DNA: TGCGCCAGCAGCTTGGCCCCTAGCGGGAGGGCGAATGAGCAGTTCTTC
V gene: TRBV5-1
clone size: NA
D gene: TRBD2
J gene: TRBJ2-1

CDR3 protein: CASSQGGLAGVYTYNEQFF
CDR3 DNA: TGTGCCAGCAGCCAAGGCGGACTAGCGGGGGTTTATACTTACAATGAGCAGTTCTTC
V gene: TRBV14
clone size: NA
D gene: TRBD2
J gene: TRBJ2-1

CDR3 protein: CASSWDSEQYF
CDR3 DNA: TGTGCCAGCAGCTGGGACAGCGAGCAGTACTTC
V gene: TRBV5-6
clone size: NA
D gene: TRBD1
J gene: TRBJ2-7

CDR3 protein: CASSYRLADNEQFF
CDR3 DNA: TGTGCCAGCAGTTACAGGCTAGCGGACAATGAGCAGTTCTTC
V gene: TRBV6-6
clone size: NA
D gene: TRBD2
J gene: TRBJ2-1

CDR3 protein: CASSRAAGQGGESPLHF
CDR3 DNA: TGTGCCAGCAGTAGAGCCGCGGGACAGGGGGGCGAATCACCCCTCCACTTT
V gene: TRBV7-9
clone size: NA
D gene: TRBD1
J gene: TRBJ1-6

CDR3 protein: CASRRDYEQYF
CDR3 DNA: TGTGCCAGCCGGCGGGATTACGAGCAGTACTTC
V gene: TRBV6-1
clone size: NA
D gene: NA
J gene: TRBJ2-7

CDR3 protein: CASRRTSGITEAFF
CDR3 DNA: TGTGCCAGCAGGCGTACCTCAGGGATCACTGAAGCTTTCTTT
V gene: TRBV7-3
clone size: NA
D gene: NA
J gene: TRBJ1-1

CDR3 protein: CESRDSYEQYF
CDR3 DNA: TGTGAATCGAGGGACTCCTACGAGCAGTACTTC
V gene: TRBV5-6
clone size: NA
D gene: NA
J gene: TRBJ2-7

CDR3 protein: CASSFGVMNGEAFF
CDR3 DNA: TGTGCCAGCAGTTTTGGAGTCATGAATGGTGAAGCTTTCTTT
V gene: TRBV27
clone size: NA
D gene: NA
J gene: TRBJ1-1

CDR3 protein: CASSLAIIGGGLNTEAFF
CDR3 DNA: TGTGCCAGCAGCTTGGCTATTATAGGGGGCGGTTTGAACACTGAAGCTTTCTTT
V gene: TRBV5-6
clone size: NA
D gene: TRBD1
J gene: TRBJ1-1

CDR3 protein: CSVETREESPLYGYTF
CDR3 DNA: TGCAGCGTTGAGACCCGGGAAGAAAGCCCCCTCTATGGCTACACCTTC
V gene: TRBV29-1
clone size: NA
D gene: NA
J gene: TRBJ1-2

CDR3 protein: CASSPRDSINEQFF
CDR3 DNA: TGTGCCAGCAGCCCCCGGGACAGCATCAATGAGCAGTTCTTC
V gene: TRBV5-4
clone size: NA
D gene: TRBD1
J gene: TRBJ2-1

CDR3 protein: CSVGGKSGGMTGELFF
CDR3 DNA: TGCAGCGTCGGAGGGAAGAGCGGGGGCATGACCGGGGAGCTGTTTTTT
V gene: TRBV29-1
clone size: once
D gene: TRBD2
J gene: TRBJ2-2

CDR3 protein: CASSPGNRGAPGRHTEAFF
CDR3 DNA: TGCGCCAGCAGTCCTGGAAACAGGGGGGCACCGGGGCGGCACACTGAAGCTTTCTTT
V gene: TRBV10-1
clone size: NA
D gene: TRBD1
J gene: TRBJ1-1

CDR3 protein: CASSLQNTGELFF
CDR3 DNA: TGCGCCAGCAGCTTGCAGAACACCGGGGAGCTGTTTTTT
V gene: TRBV5-1
clone size: NA
D gene: NA
J gene: TRBJ2-2

CDR3 protein: CASSIARGFNTEAFF
CDR3 DNA: TGTGCCAGTAGTATAGCGAGGGGGTTCAACACTGAAGCTTTCTTT
V gene: TRBV19
clone size: NA
D gene: NA
J gene: TRBJ1-1

CDR3 protein: CASRTGWGDTGELFF
CDR3 DNA: TGCGCCAGCAGGACCGGCTGGGGAGACACCGGGGAGCTGTTTTTT
V gene: TRBV5-1
clone size: NA
D gene: NA
J gene: TRBJ2-2

CDR3 protein: CASSSRGGTDTQYF
CDR3 DNA: TGCGCCAGCAGCTCCCGAGGAGGCACAGATACGCAGTATTTT
V gene: TRBV5-1
clone size: NA
D gene: NA
J gene: TRBJ2-3

CDR3 protein: CASSRQVNQPQHF
CDR3 DNA: TGCGCCAGCAGCCGACAGGTTAATCAGCCCCAGCATTTT
V gene: TRBV5-1
clone size: once
D gene: NA
J gene: TRBJ1-5

CDR3 protein: CASSLGASGMRTTYEQYF
CDR3 DNA: TGCGCCAGCAGCTTGGGGGCTAGCGGGATGAGAACGACCTACGAGCAGTACTTC
V gene: TRBV5-1
clone size: NA
D gene: TRBD2
J gene: TRBJ2-7

CDR3 protein: CSAVRGSGNTIYF
CDR3 DNA: TGCAGCGCAGTCCGGGGTTCAGGAAACACCATATATTTT
V gene: TRBV29-1
clone size: NA
D gene: NA
J gene: TRBJ1-3

CDR3 protein: CASTTHSLLAGYNEQFF
CDR3 DNA: TGTGCCAGTACAACCCATTCCCTACTAGCAGGATACAATGAGCAGTTCTTC
V gene: TRBV19
clone size: few
D gene: NA
J gene: TRBJ2-1